These 12 T cell receptor beta chains share one sample of origin, sequenced in a study of blood T cell repertoires in COVID-19. Clones were read by immunoSEQ multiplex PCR, and TCRdb kept only the in-frame ones, dropping some. Found here are 310,000 or so clones, almost 90% of them singletons; the top ten hold approximately 11%. The sample consisted of peripheral blood. These receptors were obtained from a woman in her 30s with COVID-19, enrolled during active disease.

The chain employs TRBV4-3 and TRBJ2-7; D unresolved. The CDR3 is 15 amino acids. V shed 1 base and J shed 0 bases, with 10 bases lying between them. The germline CDR1 and CDR2 sequences are LGHNA and YSLEER. The CDR3 DNA is TGCGCCAGCAGCCAAGTCGGTCTTAGCTCCTACGAGCAGTACTTC. It encodes CASSQVGLSSYEQYF.

The chain uses TRBV19 and TRBJ1-1, with 11 bases lining up with TRBD1. Germline CDR1 is LNHDA and CDR2 is SQIVND (reference sequence). The CDR3 is 14 residues long. V shed 6 bases and J 4 bases; nucleotides not matched to a gene: 4. CDR3 region: CASRGQGVSTEAFF. DNA of the CDR3: TGTGCCAGTAGGGGACAGGGGGTGAGCACTGAAGCTTTCTTT.

This chain joins TRBV9 and TRBJ2-5; 8 nucleotides agree with TRBD1. The germline gives CDR1 SGDLS, CDR2 YYNGEE. The CDR3 length is 15 residues. Trimming cost V 0 bases and J 3 bases; bases outside gene matches: 4. The CDR3 sequence: CASSVDQGAKETQYF. In DNA form, the CDR3 reads TGTGCCAGCAGCGTAGACCAGGGGGCAAAAGAGACCCAGTACTTC.

The chain carries TRBV4-1 and TRBJ2-3, with 12 bases matching TRBD2. The CDR3 totals 18 residues. J lost 4 bases, V lost 1 base, and 9 bases had no gene match. Germline loops: CDR1 MGHRA, CDR2 YSYEKL. As DNA, the CDR3 is TGCGCCAGCAGCCAAGCACCAAGGACTAGCGGGATATCAGATACGCAGTATTTT. Encoded protein: CASSQAPRTSGISDTQYF.

V is TRBV3-1 (or the pseudogene TRBV3-2) and J is TRBJ1-2; no definite D call. Germline lookup yields CDR1 LGHDT and CDR2 YNNKEL (reference sequence). Trimming removed 4 bases from V and 6 bases from J, with 12 bases in between. The CDR3 extends over 13 amino acids. CDR3: CASSRGEGDGYTF. CDR3 in DNA: TGTGCCAGCAGCCGGGGAGAAGGAGATGGCTACACCTTC.

This chain joins TRBV15 and TRBJ1-1; D gene unclear. This CDR3 contains 13 residues. Trimming removed 1 base from V and 1 base from J, with 4 bases in between. Germline CDR1 and CDR2: LNHNV and YYDKDF (reference sequence). The CDR3 DNA reads TGTGCCACCAGCAGAGCAGGGAACACTGAAGCTTTCTTT. It codes for CATSRAGNTEAFF.

The V and J genes are TRBV28 and TRBJ2-1; 11 nucleotides align to TRBD2. CDR3 length: 16 amino acids. CDR1 is MDHEN, CDR2 SYDVKM, per germline. The junction had 5 bases not matched to a gene; V was cut back by 3 bases and J by 4 bases. CDR3 amino acids: CASSLWTSGPYNEQFF. The CDR3 DNA reads as TGTGCCAGCAGTTTGTGGACTAGCGGGCCATACAATGAGCAGTTCTTC.

This chain joins TRBV5-8 and TRBJ1-1; no definite D call. The CDR3 has 12 residues. Trimming took 1 base from V and 5 from J, leaving 6 bases between them. Germline V gene data show CDR1 as SGHTS and CDR2 as YDEGEE. The CDR3 DNA is TGTGCCAGCAGCTTGATCCGGACTGAAGCTTTCTTT. It encodes CASSLIRTEAFF.

Remarks on this clone: Different DNA sequences within this sample yield the same CDR3. The chain recombines TRBV6-5 with TRBJ1-6; D call uncertain. Deletions cut 2 bases from V and 6 bases from J, with 8 bases between. Germline CDR1 reads MNHEY; CDR2 reads SVGAGI. This CDR3 is built from 14 residues. The CDR3 bases are TGTGCCAGCAGTTACGGAGGAGGTAATTCACCCCTCCACTTT. Translation gives CASSYGGGNSPLHF.

The chain uses TRBV28 and TRBJ2-3, with D possibly being TRBD2 (5 bases). The germline gives CDR1 MDHEN, CDR2 SYDVKM. The ends were cut back, 5 bases at V and 1 base at J, with 13 bases in the middle. There are 15 residues in the CDR3. CDR3 coding DNA: TGTGCCAGCAGTGGAGTCTATAGCGGCACAGATACGCAGTATTTT. It yields the protein CASSGVYSGTDTQYF.

The J gene is TRBJ2-7, the V gene TRBV28, with TRBD1 identical over 8 bases. Germline loops: CDR1 MDHEN, CDR2 SYDVKM. The ends lost 6 bases at V and 4 bases at J; junction bases unmatched: 11. The CDR3 is 15 residues long. The CDR3, as DNA: TGTGCCAGCAGCACGTTGGACAGGGTAAGGTACGAGCAGTACTTC. Its translation is CASSTLDRVRYEQYF.

The gene calls are TRBV6-2 or TRBV6-3 and TRBJ2-7; D gene unclear. Germline CDR1 reads MNHEY; CDR2 reads SVGEGT. Trimming took off 5 bases at V and 2 bases at J, with 7 bases between the two ends. CDR3 size: 12 residues. Written as DNA, the CDR3 is TGTGCCAGCAGTCGCGTCCCCTACGAGCAGTACTTC. Protein sequence: CASSRVPYEQYF.